Each of the 6 T cell receptor beta chains below was sequenced from the same sample in a study of cytomegalovirus exposure and HLA in healthy donors. PCR amplification relied on 60 Vbeta primers (plus 13 Jbeta primers). The protocol was immunoSEQ multiplex PCR, while the TCRdb copy is restricted to in-frame clones and leaves out a portion. Of some 210,000 clones listed, 60% to 80% are singletons. The sample comprised PBMCs. These receptors all come from a woman in her twenties or thirties in good health and CMV-seropositive.

V and J are TRBV9 and TRBJ1-2, with D possibly being TRBD1 (5 bases). Trimming removed 3 bases at V and 0 bases at J, with 6 bases between. CDR3 size: 13 residues. CDR1 is SGDLS and CDR2 is YYNGEE in the germline V gene. The CDR3 DNA reads as TGTGCCAGCAGCGCGACAGCTAACTATGGCTACACCTTC. It codes for CASSATANYGYTF.

The V and J genes are TRBV19 and TRBJ2-5; TRBD2 matches at 7 bases. V was pared by 2 bases and J by 5 bases, with 5 bases of the junction left unmatched. The germline CDR1 and CDR2 sequences are LNHDA and SQIVND (reference sequence). The CDR3 is 14 amino acids. The CDR3 sequence is CASSIRAGGETQYF. The DNA for the CDR3 is TGTGCCAGTAGTATAAGGGCCGGGGGGGAGACCCAGTACTTC. Full variable domain (outside the CDR3, taken from reference TRBV19 and TRBJ2-5): DGGITQSPKYLFRKEGQNVTLSCEQNLNHDAMYWYRQDPGQGLRLIYYSQIVNDFQKGDIAEGYSVSREKKESFPLTVTSAQKNPTAFYLCASSIRAGGETQYFGPGTRLLVL.

The chain has TRBV6-4 and TRBJ1-5; D unresolved. V was pared by 3 bases and J by 9 bases, with 12 bases between. CDR1 MRHNA and CDR2 SNTAGT come from the germline V gene. The CDR3 extends over 13 amino acids. As DNA, the CDR3 is TGTGCCAGCAGTGAGGGAGGCATCGGGCCCCAGCATTTT. Translated, it gives CASSEGGIGPQHF.

This clone was counted only a few times. V and J are TRBV28 and TRBJ1-1, with a possible D match to TRBD1 (5 bases). The CDR3 loop spans 14 amino acids. The V and J ends lost 6 bases and 1 base respectively, with 12 bases between them. Germline CDR1 MDHEN, CDR2 SYDVKM. CDR3: CASSLGGGNTEAFF. The CDR3, as DNA: TGTGCCAGCAGCCTCGGGGGGGGGAACACTGAAGCTTTCTTT.

The chain links TRBV5-4 to TRBJ2-3; TRBD2 matches at 14 bases. Germline loops: CDR1 SGHNT, CDR2 YYREEE (reference sequence). This CDR3 comprises 17 residues. J gave up 5 bases and V 4 bases, and 9 bases lay outside the gene matches. CDR3 amino acids: CASSPTSGRAQGDTQYF. The DNA of the CDR3 is TGTGCCAGCAGCCCGACTAGCGGGAGGGCCCAAGGAGATACGCAGTATTTT.

The chain uses TRBV11-2 and TRBJ1-1, with no clear D. The ends were cut back, 4 bases at V and 7 bases at J, with 7 bases in the middle. There are 11 residues in the CDR3. Germline V gene lookup returns CDR1 SGHAT and CDR2 FQNNGV. Here the CDR3 DNA reads TGTGCCAGCAGCTATAAATGTGAAGCTTTCTTT. Amino acids: CASSYKCEAFF.